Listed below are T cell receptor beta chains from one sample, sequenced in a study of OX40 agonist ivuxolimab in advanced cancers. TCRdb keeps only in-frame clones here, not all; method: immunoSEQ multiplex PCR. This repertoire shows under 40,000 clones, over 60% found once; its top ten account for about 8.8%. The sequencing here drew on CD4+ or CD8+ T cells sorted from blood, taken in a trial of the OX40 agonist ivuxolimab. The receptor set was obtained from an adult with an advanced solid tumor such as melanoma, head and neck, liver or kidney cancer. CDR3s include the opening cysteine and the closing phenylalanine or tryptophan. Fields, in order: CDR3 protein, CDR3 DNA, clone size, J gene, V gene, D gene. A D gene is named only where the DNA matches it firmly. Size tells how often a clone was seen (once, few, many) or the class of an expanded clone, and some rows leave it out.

CDR3: CASSGRTGTGDNEQFF
DNA: TGTGCCAGCAGTGGGCGTACCGGGACAGGAGACAATGAGCAGTTCTTC
size: few
J: TRBJ2-1
V: TRBV6-1
D: TRBD1

CDR3: CASSKGPNTDTQYF
DNA: TGTGCCAGCTCCAAGGGGCCCAACACAGATACGCAGTATTTT
size: .
J: TRBJ2-3
V: TRBV18
D: .

CDR3: CASRDIQGYEQYF
DNA: TGCGCCAGCAGAGATATACAGGGCTACGAGCAGTACTTC
size: .
J: TRBJ2-7
V: TRBV5-1
D: .

CDR3: CASSLGLPGQGHEQYF
DNA: TGCGCCAGCAGTCTCGGTCTTCCGGGACAGGGCCACGAGCAGTACTTC
size: .
J: TRBJ2-7
V: TRBV23-1
D: TRBD1

CDR3: CASSRTLLEDTQYF
DNA: TGCGCCAGCTCGAGGACCCTTCTTGAAGATACGCAGTATTTT
size: .
J: TRBJ2-3
V: TRBV5-1
D: .

CDR3: CASSSGGLGEDTQYF
DNA: TGTGCCAGCAGCTCAGGAGGGCTGGGTGAAGATACGCAGTATTTT
size: .
J: TRBJ2-3
V: TRBV14
D: .

CDR3: CASSPGLAVDEQFF
DNA: TGTGCCAGCAGCCCGGGACTAGCCGTTGATGAGCAGTTCTTC
size: .
J: TRBJ2-1
V: TRBV7-3
D: TRBD2

CDR3: CASSPMRPDTQYF
DNA: TGTGCCAGCTCACCAATGCGTCCGGATACGCAGTATTTT
size: .
J: TRBJ2-3
V: TRBV18
D: .

CDR3: CASSDVLAGASSNTGELFF
DNA: TGTGCCAGCAGTGATGTACTAGCGGGGGCCTCCTCGAACACCGGGGAGCTGTTTTTT
size: .
J: TRBJ2-2
V: TRBV6-1
D: TRBD2

CDR3: CASSWGSLHYEQYF
DNA: TGTGCCAGTAGTTGGGGCAGCTTACACTACGAGCAGTACTTC
size: .
J: TRBJ2-7
V: TRBV19
D: .